The next 6 T cell receptor beta chains were all read from a single sample in a study of high-grade serous ovarian cancer treatment subgroups. Tumor samples were obtained before definitive surgery or chemotherapy. Clones were sequenced by immunoSEQ multiplex PCR, and TCRdb holds only the in-frame ones, with some missing. The sample yields over a thousand clones, 60% to 85% seen once. Sequencing input: tumor tissue. Receptors were obtained from a human donor with high-grade serous ovarian cancer.

This clone has only one observation. The CDR3 DNA follows: TGTGCCAGCAGCCAGGCCAGGGCGGGGAACAATGAGCAGTTCTTC. This codes for CASSQARAGNNEQFF. The V gene is TRBV4-2, the J gene TRBJ2-1; perhaps TRBD2 as D (6 bases). CDR1 LGHNA and CDR2 YNFKEQ come from the germline V gene. V was cut by 3 bases and J by 5 bases, with 14 bases left in between. There are 15 residues in the CDR3.

The chain joins TRBV4-3 to TRBJ2-3; D is unresolved. Germline V CDR1 and CDR2: LGHNA, YSLEER. Deletions cut 0 bases from V and 2 bases from J, with 9 bases between. The CDR3 length is 15 residues. The CDR3 region is CASSQDSDPTDTQYF. The CDR3 DNA reads TGCGCCAGCAGCCAAGATTCGGACCCCACAGATACGCAGTATTTT.

For this clone: Other DNA sequences in the same sample also yield this CDR3. The rearrangement uses TRBV28 and TRBJ1-2, with D tentatively TRBD1 (5 bases). Trimming removed 6 bases from V and 2 bases from J, with 13 bases in between. Germline assignment: CDR1 MDHEN and CDR2 SYDVKM. This CDR3 comprises 14 residues. The CDR3 DNA is TGTGCCAGCAGACCCGCGGGGCTAAACTATGGCTACACCTTC. It translates to CASRPAGLNYGYTF.

Here the CDR3 DNA reads TGTGCCAGCAGCCAACGGGGGGGACCTTATAATTCACCCCTCCACTTT. It yields the protein CASSQRGGPYNSPLHF. This chain joins TRBV5-4 and TRBJ1-6, with D possibly matching TRBD1 (5 bases). Germline V gene lookup returns CDR1 SGHNT and CDR2 YYREEE (reference sequence). V lost 4 bases and J 4 bases, leaving 15 bases between the germline ends. The CDR3 is 16 residues long.

The V call is TRBV10-3, the J call TRBJ1-2; no firm D call. Germline values: CDR1 ENHRY, CDR2 SYGVKD. The CDR3 is made up of 15 amino acids. Trimming pared 0 bases from V and 4 bases from J, leaving 12 bases between. CDR3 coding DNA: TGTGCCATCAGTGAGTCCCGGGGAGAATCCTATGGCTACACCTTC. This codes for CAISESRGESYGYTF.

The CDR3 DNA sequence: TGTGCCAGCAGCTTAGGGCCGAAGGAATACAATGAGCAGTTCTTC. This encodes CASSLGPKEYNEQFF. The V gene is TRBV7-2, the J gene TRBJ2-1, with unresolved D. Germline CDR1 and CDR2: SGHTA and FQGNSA. The CDR3 extends over 15 amino acids. The V and J ends lost 1 base and 4 bases respectively, with 11 bases between them.